A single sample is the source of the 18 T cell receptor beta chains below, sequenced in a study of blood T cell repertoires in COVID-19. TCRdb's table, derived via immunoSEQ multiplex PCR, lists solely in-frame clones and lacks some. In the table there are 15,000 to 20,000 clones, roughly 93% of which are singletons. The sequencing input was peripheral blood. All receptors come from a human donor in a cohort sampled during active COVID-19.

This clone was recorded once. This chain connects TRBV4-3 to TRBJ2-7; D may be TRBD1 (6 bases). Trimming stripped 1 base from V and 3 bases from J, with 7 bases between. Germline-derived CDR1 and CDR2 are LGHNA and YSLEER. The CDR3 length is 13 residues. CDR3 nucleotides: TGCGCCAGCAGCCAAGGACAGGACTACGAGCAGTACTTC. Protein product: CASSQGQDYEQYF.

This chain links TRBV7-8 with TRBJ1-2; possible D gene TRBD1, 5 bases. CDR1 is SGHVS, CDR2 FQNEAQ, per germline. Trimming removed 2 bases at V and 4 bases at J, with 14 bases between. This CDR3 is 15 amino acids long. The DNA of the CDR3 is TGTGCCAGCAGCTTAAGTAGGTCCGGGGGCTATGGCTACACCTTC. The encoded protein is CASSLSRSGGYGYTF.

Only one count was recorded for this clone. The rearrangement links TRBV7-2 to TRBJ2-7; 12 bases align to TRBD2. The V and J ends lost 5 bases and 2 bases, in that order; junction bases with no gene match: 4. There are 15 residues in the CDR3. In germline, CDR1 is SGHTA, CDR2 FQGNSA. This CDR3 reads CASSPWTSGTYEQYF. DNA for the CDR3: TGTGCCAGCAGCCCGTGGACTAGCGGGACCTACGAGCAGTACTTC.

This sequence joins TRBV9 and TRBJ1-3; D unclear. Trimming took off 1 base at V and 7 bases at J, with 6 bases between the two ends. Germline CDR1 SGDLS, CDR2 YYNGEE. This CDR3 is built from 12 residues. Written as DNA, the CDR3 is TGTGCCAGCAGCGTATCGGAGAACACCATATATTTT. It translates to CASSVSENTIYF.

The J gene is TRBJ1-1, the V gene TRBV6-8; TRBD1 matches at 8 bases. Trimming cost V 8 bases and J 3 bases; bases outside gene matches: 11. The CDR3 length is 15 residues. CDR1 is MNHGY and CDR2 is SAAAGT in the germline V gene. CDR3 sequence (DNA): TGTGCCAGCGACCGTCCGACAGGGGTTCACACTGAAGCTTTCTTT. It translates to CASDRPTGVHTEAFF.

The chain uses TRBV4-2 and TRBJ1-2; D not certain. Trimming left V 5 bases short and J 7 bases short, with 20 bases between. The CDR3 loop spans 15 amino acids. The V gene's germline CDR1 is LGHNA and CDR2 YNFKEQ. This CDR3 reads CASSALLGGLAGYTF. The CDR3, as DNA: TGTGCCAGCAGCGCGCTTTTGGGAGGGTTGGCTGGCTACACCTTC.

This clone was counted a single time. V is TRBV11-2 and J is TRBJ2-3; possible D gene TRBD1, 6 bases. Trimming left V 5 bases short and J 2 bases short, with 20 bases between. The CDR3 contains 17 residues. CDR1 and CDR2 (germline): SGHAT, FQNNGV. CDR3 sequence (DNA): TGTGCCAGCAGCCCTGTCAGAGGGGGATCCTACACAGATACGCAGTATTTT. Encoded protein: CASSPVRGGSYTDTQYF.

This clone appeared once. This chain uses TRBV7-2 with TRBJ2-1; the match to TRBD1 covers 10 bases. J was trimmed by 3 bases and V by 6 bases; bases with no gene match: 5. CDR3 length: 15 residues. Germline assignment: CDR1 SGHTA and CDR2 FQGNSA. The CDR3 is CASRWDRGDYNEQFF. The CDR3 DNA is TGTGCCAGCAGGTGGGACAGGGGCGACTACAATGAGCAGTTCTTC. Supplemented by reference TRBV7-2 and TRBJ2-1, the full variable domain reads GAGVSQSPSNKVTEKGKDVELRCDPISGHTALYWYRQSLGQGLEFLIYFQGNSAPDKSGLPSDRFSAERTGGSVSTLTIQRTQQEDSAVYLCASRWDRGDYNEQFFGPGTRLTVL.

The chain uses TRBV9 and TRBJ1-2; D is uncertain. V was clipped by 4 bases and J by 3 bases, with 13 bases between them. CDR1 is SGDLS and CDR2 is YYNGEE in the germline V gene. The CDR3 is 14 residues long. The CDR3 DNA is TGTGCCAGCAGCCCCTCACAGCTATACTATGGCTACACCTTC. Residues: CASSPSQLYYGYTF. Combining the CDR3 with reference TRBV9 and TRBJ1-2 gives the whole variable domain DSGVTQTPKHLITATGQRVTLRCSPRSGDLSVYWYQQSLDQGLQFLIQYYNGEERAKGNILERFSAQQFPDLHSELNLSSLELGDSALYFCASSPSQLYYGYTFGSGTRLTVV.

CDR3 coding DNA: TGTGCCAGCAGCCGGCCGGGACTAGCGGGGACCTACGAGCAGTACTTC. Translated: CASSRPGLAGTYEQYF. The chain has TRBV11-2 and TRBJ2-7, with 13 bases lining up with TRBD2. The V and J ends lost 5 bases and 2 bases, in that order; junction bases with no gene match: 6. The CDR3 spans 16 residues. Germline assignment: CDR1 SGHAT and CDR2 FQNNGV. Looking up the rest from reference TRBV11-2 and TRBJ2-7 gives the full variable domain: EAGVAQSPRYKIIEKRQSVAFWCNPISGHATLYWYQQILGQGPKLLIQFQNNGVVDDSQLPKDRFSAERLKGVDSTLKIQPAKLEDSAVYLCASSRPGLAGTYEQYFGPGTRLTVT.

This chain joins TRBV21-1 and TRBJ2-7; the table assigns TRBD1, which was not confirmed against the DNA. TRBV21-1 is assigned pseudogene status. CDR3 length: 13 residues. CDR3 sequence (DNA): TGTGCCCGTATTAAGGGGCTAACCTACGAGCAGTACTTC. This encodes CARIKGLTYEQYF.

This chain uses TRBV3-1 (or the pseudogene TRBV3-2) with TRBJ1-2, with TRBD1 as a possible D gene (6 bases). This CDR3 region has 14 residues. From germline, CDR1 is LGHDT and CDR2 YNNKEL (reference sequence). The V gene lost 1 base and the J gene lost 5 bases, with 11 bases spanning the gap. This CDR3 reads CASSQVGGRYGYTF. In nucleotides, the CDR3 is TGTGCCAGCAGCCAAGTCGGGGGGCGTTATGGCTACACCTTC.

The gene calls are TRBV27 and TRBJ2-7; D perhaps matches TRBD2 (6 bases). The CDR3 extends over 14 amino acids. V lost 6 bases and J lost 7, with 19 bases in between. CDR1 and CDR2 (germline): MNHEY, SMNVEV (reference sequence). The DNA for the CDR3 is TGTGCCAGCAGCGTAGCCGGCCCGGGGGATGAGCAGTACTTC. It encodes CASSVAGPGDEQYF.

The J gene is TRBJ2-1, the V gene TRBV11-2; 12 bases match TRBD2. The germline CDR1 and CDR2 sequences are SGHAT and FQNNGV. The CDR3 length is 18 residues. Trimming took 0 bases from V and 2 from J; bases not matched to a gene: 5. This chain's CDR3 is CASSLDTSGGPAYNEQFF. The CDR3 coding sequence is TGTGCCAGCAGCTTAGATACTAGCGGGGGGCCTGCCTACAATGAGCAGTTCTTC. The whole variable domain, remainder taken from reference TRBV11-2 and TRBJ2-1, is EAGVAQSPRYKIIEKRQSVAFWCNPISGHATLYWYQQILGQGPKLLIQFQNNGVVDDSQLPKDRFSAERLKGVDSTLKIQPAKLEDSAVYLCASSLDTSGGPAYNEQFFGPGTRLTVL.

The rearrangement joins TRBV4-3 to TRBJ1-2, with D possibly TRBD1 on 5 matching bases. Trimming left V 1 base short and J 8 bases short, with 20 bases between. This CDR3 is built from 16 residues. Germline V gene sequence: CDR1 LGHNA, CDR2 YSLEER. Here the CDR3 reads CASSQGPVMTAGGYTF. The CDR3 region has the DNA TGCGCCAGCAGCCAAGGGCCCGTGATGACAGCTGGCGGCTACACCTTC.

The chain recombines TRBV11-3 with TRBJ2-7; 8 nucleotides line up with TRBD1. Germline values: CDR1 SGHNT, CDR2 YENEEA. The CDR3 has 16 amino acids. Unmatched junction bases numbered 9, after V lost 5 bases and J lost 0 bases. The CDR3 spells CASSPLRQGISYEQYF. CDR3 nucleotide sequence: TGTGCCAGCAGCCCGCTTAGACAGGGGATCTCCTACGAGCAGTACTTC.

The chain couples TRBV9 to TRBJ2-1; D possibly corresponds to TRBD2 (6 bases). Per germline, CDR1 SGDLS and CDR2 YYNGEE. The CDR3 totals 16 residues. V was clipped by 0 bases and J by 0 bases, with 10 bases between them. CDR3 in DNA: TGTGCCAGCAGCGTAGACTCCGGGAGCTCCTACAATGAGCAGTTCTTC. Amino acid sequence: CASSVDSGSSYNEQFF.

This clone was seen a single time. The chain links TRBV6-2 or TRBV6-3 to TRBJ1-5, with D perhaps TRBD1 (6 bases). Trimming stripped 5 bases from V and 4 bases from J, with 12 bases between. This CDR3 contains 14 residues. CDR1 and CDR2 from the germline V gene are MNHEY and SVGEGT. The CDR3 sequence is CASSPQGPNQPQHF. In DNA form, the CDR3 reads TGTGCCAGCAGTCCGCAGGGGCCAAATCAGCCCCAGCATTTT.